This TCR beta chain was captured by sequencing in a study of blood T cells in healthy people across ages. Study in general: Capture via template switching afforded approximately one barcoded beta molecule per two T cells. General observations from the study: Per million T cells, the diversity of TCR beta decreased roughly linearly as age advanced.

In this sample, this clonotype turned up a few times. Antigen unknown. The J segment lost 6 bases and the V segment lost 0 bases, leaving 6 bases of the junction unmatched. The CDR3 has 14 residues. Per the germline V gene, CDR1 is DFQATT and CDR2 is SNEGSKA (reference sequence). Primers used in a second PCR of roughly 7 to 11 cycles were a sample-barcoded 5' primer and a J-beta primer mix. TCRdb recomputed calls from the 5' RACE reads with MiXCR, one row per CDR3 protein. The sample includes around 710,000 distinct CDR3 sequences, roughly 45% of them seen just once. Sequencing was done on a sample of blood. This TCR was sampled from an older woman in good health. This chain links TRBV20-1 with TRBJ1-2, with 8 bases fitting TRBD1. The CDR3 sequence: CSARDPRQGNGYTF. Written as DNA, the CDR3 is TGCAGTGCTAGAGATCCCCGACAGGGGAATGGCTACACCTTC.